This T cell receptor (beta chain) was sequenced during a study of shared clonotypes between healthy human individuals. The CDR3 is 14 amino acids. Sequencing was performed with immunoSEQ multiplex PCR; in TCRdb, only in-frame clones are kept and a portion is missing. The sample includes more than 550,000 clones, around 70% of them seen just once. The J gene is TRBJ2-5, the V gene TRBV21-1; the D call in the table, TRBD2, was not verified against the DNA. TRBV21-1 is recorded as a pseudogene. The sequence derives from a woman aged 25 to 39 in good health. Material for sequencing was memory CD4+ T cells sorted from blood. Subset indicated: CD45RA-negative fraction. The CDR3 DNA reads TGTGCCAGCAGCAAAGGGGAGCCTAAAGAGACCCAGTACTTC. Encoded protein: CASSKGEPKETQYF.